This TCR beta chain was retrieved from a study of blood T cell repertoires in COVID-19. As for the study in general: Sites in the United States, Italy and Spain provided acute and convalescent COVID-19 samples. Sample material is recorded as cDNA or gDNA derived from T cells, B-cell-depleted T cells, or PBMCs.

The V end lost 4 bases, the J end lost 10 bases, and 18 bases lay between the germline ends. CDR1 and CDR2 from the germline V gene are SGDLS and YYNGEE. The CDR3 is made up of 15 amino acids. Original data processing: How many nucleated cells were present was estimated from reference gene primer amplification. Assay: immunoSEQ multiplex PCR; the TCRdb copy retains only in-frame clones and omits some. Clone size and V and J calls were adopted from that table, with D and trimming inferred from the DNA. The repertoire has about 100,000 clones, 88% of them found once; the top ten carry 5%. Sequencing used peripheral blood. This sequence joins TRBV9 and TRBJ1-6; perhaps TRBD1 as D (5 bases). This TCR derives from a human donor in a cohort sampled during active COVID-19. CDR3 in DNA: TGTGCCAGCAGCTCTCGTTTTGGGGGGGGGTCACCCCTCCACTTT. It codes for CASSSRFGGGSPLHF.